The T cell receptor (beta chain) under discussion was sequenced for a study of control samples from healthy donors and cancer patients. Using immunoSEQ multiplex PCR, the repertoire was profiled, and TCRdb retains in-frame clones only, with some absent. There are around 120,000 clones in the sample; approximately 89% occur only once, and less than 9.5% lies in the top ten. With 3 bases clipped from V and 1 base from J, the junction kept 4 bases outside the gene matches. The CDR3 contains 15 residues. Germline CDR1 reads DFQATT; CDR2 reads SNEGSKA (reference sequence). The origin of this receptor is a young woman in good health. The sequencing input was blood. The rearrangement uses TRBV20-1 and TRBJ2-1; 9 positions agree with TRBD1. CDR3 sequence reads: CSASPQGASYNEQFF. The CDR3 bases are TGCAGTGCTAGTCCACAGGGGGCGTCCTACAATGAGCAGTTCTTC.